Sequencing of this T cell receptor beta chain was carried out in a study of cytomegalovirus exposure and HLA in healthy donors. Overall study results and limits: Later work found that TCR association rates differed between HLA loci; DRB1 had the most and HLA-C the fewest. TRBV6-2, TRBV6-3 and some other V segments were excluded as indistinguishable.

Vbeta (60) and Jbeta (13) primers were used in the PCR. Method: immunoSEQ multiplex PCR; TCRdb's copy keeps in-frame clones and lacks some. The table lists about 210,000 clones, approximately 80% of them singletons, with more than 8.5% in the top ten. Trimming cost V 0 bases and J 2 bases; bases outside gene matches: 1. The CDR3 has 16 amino acids. CDR1 is SGHVS and CDR2 is FQNEAQ in the germline V gene. Details on this clone: Its antigen is as yet unknown.

The rearrangement uses TRBV7-8 and TRBJ2-1; TRBD2 agrees at 10 bases. The TCR comes from a woman between 45 and 60 years old in good health and CMV-seropositive. Sequenced: PBMCs. The DNA of the CDR3 is TGTGCCAGCAGCTTAGCCGGACTAGCGGCCTACAATGAGCAGTTCTTC. Residues: CASSLAGLAAYNEQFF.